This T cell receptor beta chain was sequenced in a study of T cell responses to AZD1222 COVID-19 vaccine. General study results and limits: Spike-specific TCRs gained breadth and depth after people received two AZD1222 doses. Reportedly, nearly half the spike-specific TCRs target unmutated variant regions.

About this clone: The antigen is undetermined.

The CDR3 consists of 12 residues. With 2 bases removed from V and 9 bases from J, the gap between germline ends came to 13 bases. CDR1 is GTSNPN, CDR2 SVGIG, per germline (reference sequence). The repertoire was sequenced with immunoSEQ multiplex PCR; TCRdb's copy has only in-frame clones and lacks some. Of 20,000 to 30,000 clones listed, about 88% are singletons. Second-dose schedules of about 4 or about 12 weeks were combined. The chain couples TRBV30 to TRBJ2-5; D ambiguous. The sequences come from peripheral blood, collected 28 days after the second AZD1222 dose. The sequence was collected from an adult who received the AZD1222 COVID-19 vaccine. CDR3 nucleotide sequence: TGTGCCTGGAGTACCGAATGGGGTTCCCAGTACTTC. It specifies CAWSTEWGSQYF.